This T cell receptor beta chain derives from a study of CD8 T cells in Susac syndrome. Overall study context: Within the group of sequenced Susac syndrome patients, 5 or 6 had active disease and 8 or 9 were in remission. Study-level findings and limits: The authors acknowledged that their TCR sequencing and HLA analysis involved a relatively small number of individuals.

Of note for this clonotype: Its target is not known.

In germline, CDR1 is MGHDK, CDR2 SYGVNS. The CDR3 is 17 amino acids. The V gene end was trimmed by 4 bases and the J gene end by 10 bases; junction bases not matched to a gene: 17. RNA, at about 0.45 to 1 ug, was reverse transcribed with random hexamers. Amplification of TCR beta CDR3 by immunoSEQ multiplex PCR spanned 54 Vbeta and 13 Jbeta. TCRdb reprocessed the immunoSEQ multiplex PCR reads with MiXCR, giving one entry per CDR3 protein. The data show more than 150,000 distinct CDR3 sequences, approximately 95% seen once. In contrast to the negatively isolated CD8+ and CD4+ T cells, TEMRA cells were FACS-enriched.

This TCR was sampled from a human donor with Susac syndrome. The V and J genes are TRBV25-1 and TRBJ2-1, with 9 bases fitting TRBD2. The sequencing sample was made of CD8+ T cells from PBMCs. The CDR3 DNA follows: TGTGCCAGCAGTGCCCGACTCGGGACTAGCAGAAGGGCGGAGCAGTTCTTC. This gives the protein CASSARLGTSRRAEQFF.